This T cell receptor (beta chain) was found in a study of early T cells in non-severe SARS-CoV-2 infection. Study-level information: Bulk RNA from unsorted whole blood was sequenced; chains were unpaired. Points from the study as a whole: Sequences matched to VDJdb favored anti-spike CD8 responses, while private and CD4 specificities were missed.

Individual cDNA molecules received unique molecular identifiers. TCRdb itself ran the 5' RACE reads through MiXCR, one entry per CDR3 protein. The repertoire holds approximately 64,000 distinct CDR3 sequences, with roughly 18% as singletons. For this clonotype: Its antigen remains unknown.

The CDR3 has 12 amino acids. Trimming cost V 3 bases and J 7 bases, with 4 bases left between them. The J gene is TRBJ1-6, the V gene TRBV12-3 or TRBV12-4; D remains unclear. This receptor was obtained from an adult who was a healthcare worker with PCR-confirmed SARS-CoV-2 infection or an uninfected control (not recorded which). Sequencing used whole blood, obtained at baseline. The CDR3 DNA is TGTGCCAGCAGTTTTTCAAATTCACCCCTCCACTTT. Amino acid sequence: CASSFSNSPLHF.